This TCR beta chain was documented in a study of shared clonotypes between healthy human individuals. This CDR3 spans 16 amino acids. The germline CDR1 and CDR2 sequences are SGHAT and FQNNGV. V lost 5 bases and J lost 8; bases outside the gene matches: 15. Running of the assay took place at deep level. Generated by immunoSEQ multiplex PCR, the TCRdb table keeps only in-frame clones and is missing some. Altogether about 590,000 clones are present, 95% to 96% being singletons, with the ten largest covering around 0.097%. Naive CD8 cells lacked CD45RO, underwent positive selection for CCR7 and left out terminally differentiated effector memory CD45RA+ cells.

The chain joins TRBV11-2 to TRBJ2-3; 8 nucleotides match TRBD2. The sample was naive CD8+ T cells sorted from blood. This receptor was identified in a woman aged 25 to 39 in good health. The CDR3 nucleotides read TGTGCCAGCAGCCACCGAACCGCCCTCCTAGCGGGTACGCAGTATTTT. Translating gives CASSHRTALLAGTQYF.